The 23 T cell receptor beta chains reported below all come from one sample, sequenced in a study of blood T cell repertoires in COVID-19. Repertoires were generated with immunoSEQ multiplex PCR, while TCRdb's copy carries only in-frame clones and drops some. In the table there are 85,000 to 95,000 clones, approximately 88% of which are singletons. The sample was peripheral blood. Receptors originate from a man aged 60 to 75 with acute or convalescent COVID-19.

This clone appeared a single time. The V call is TRBV7-9, the J call TRBJ2-1, with a tentative D call TRBD1 (5 bases). Trimming stripped 2 bases from V and 1 base from J, with 9 bases between. This CDR3 is built from 15 residues. The germline V gene encodes CDR1 SEHNR and CDR2 FQNEAQ (reference sequence). In DNA form, the CDR3 reads TGTGCCAGCAGCTTAAGCCAGGGATCCTACAATGAGCAGTTCTTC. It specifies CASSLSQGSYNEQFF. Full variable domain (rest looked up from reference TRBV7-9 and TRBJ2-1): DTGVSQNPRHKITKRGQNVTFRCDPISEHNRLYWYRQTLGQGPEFLTYFQNEAQLEKSRLLSDRFSAERPKGSFSTLEIQRTEQGDSAMYLCASSLSQGSYNEQFFGPGTRLTVL.

The chain recombines TRBV6-5 with TRBJ2-7, with 9 bases identical to TRBD1. Germline CDR1 is MNHEY and CDR2 is SVGAGI. CDR3 length equals 15 residues. The trim removed 0 bases at V and 4 bases at J, leaving 4 bases unmatched. CDR3: CASSYSGTGLYEQYF. The CDR3, as DNA: TGTGCCAGCAGTTACTCCGGGACAGGGCTATACGAGCAGTACTTC.

V is TRBV30 and J is TRBJ1-5, with unresolved D. Trimming left V 2 bases short and J 3 bases short, with 8 bases between. Germline CDR1 GTSNPN, CDR2 SVGIG (reference sequence). CDR3 size: 13 residues. The CDR3 here is CAWSMGDNQPQHF. As DNA, the CDR3 is TGTGCCTGGAGTATGGGAGACAATCAGCCCCAGCATTTT.

The V and J genes are TRBV6-6 and TRBJ1-1; D is perhaps TRBD1 (6 bases). The CDR3 length is 13 residues. Germline assignment: CDR1 MNHNY and CDR2 SVGAGI (reference sequence). The V and J ends lost 5 bases and 2 bases respectively, with 9 bases between them. The CDR3 spells CASSVTGNTEAFF. CDR3 in DNA: TGTGCCAGCAGTGTGACAGGAAACACTGAAGCTTTCTTT.

CDR3 region: CASSPLEDWTGMYTEAFF. The CDR3 DNA follows: TGTGCCAGCAGCCCACTCGAGGACTGGACAGGAATGTACACTGAAGCTTTCTTT. The rearrangement uses TRBV7-9 and TRBJ1-1; TRBD1 aligns across 7 bases. Unmatched junction bases numbered 18, after V lost 5 bases and J lost 3 bases. The germline gives CDR1 SEHNR, CDR2 FQNEAQ (reference sequence). This CDR3 region has 18 residues.

DNA for the CDR3: TGTGCCACCAGCAGAGATGGGAGCCGGGCAGATACGCAGTATTTT. Protein product: CATSRDGSRADTQYF. V and J are TRBV15 and TRBJ2-3; a weak D match, TRBD2 (5 bases). CDR1 and CDR2 (germline): LNHNV, YYDKDF (reference sequence). The length of the CDR3 is 15 residues. V was pared by 0 bases and J by 4 bases, with 11 bases between. The complete variable domain, with remaining parts taken from reference TRBV15 and TRBJ2-3, reads DAMVIQNPRYQVTQFGKPVTLSCSQTLNHNVMYWYQQKSSQAPKLLFHYYDKDFNNEADTPDNFQSRRPNTSFCFLDIRSPGLGDTAMYLCATSRDGSRADTQYFGPGTRLTVL.

The chain carries TRBV5-1 and TRBJ2-2, with TRBD2 matching over 10 bases. V lost 1 base, J lost 6 bases, and 3 bases stayed unmatched. The CDR3 contains 15 residues. Germline assignment: CDR1 SGHRS and CDR2 YFSETQ. The CDR3 DNA reads as TGCGCCAGCAGCTTGCCTAGCGGGAGCGCCGGGGAGCTGTTTTTT. Amino acids: CASSLPSGSAGELFF.

The V and J genes are TRBV7-6 and TRBJ1-2; 7 bases are a match to TRBD1. The V gene end was trimmed by 3 bases and the J gene end by 7 bases; junction bases not matched to a gene: 11. The CDR3 is made up of 15 amino acids. Germline V gene lookup returns CDR1 SGHVS and CDR2 FNYEAQ. The chain's CDR3 is CASSFNPDREAGYTF. The CDR3 coding sequence is TGTGCCAGCAGCTTCAACCCCGACAGGGAGGCTGGCTACACCTTC.

This clone showed up just once. The CDR3 nucleotides are TGTGCCTGGAGTCAGATAAGTTCTGAAGCTTTCTTT. It codes for CAWSQISSEAFF. The rearrangement uses TRBV30 and TRBJ1-1; D unresolved. The CDR3 is 12 amino acids. CDR1 is GTSNPN, CDR2 SVGIG, per germline (reference sequence). Trimming took off 2 bases at V and 6 bases at J, with 10 bases between the two ends.

The chain links TRBV6-2 or TRBV6-3 to TRBJ2-5, with D perhaps matching TRBD1 (5 bases). The V gene's germline CDR1 is MNHEY and CDR2 SVGEGT. Trimming took off 4 bases at V and 3 bases at J, with 18 bases between the two ends. The CDR3 extends over 16 amino acids. Written as DNA, the CDR3 is TGTGCCAGCAGTTCCCCGCAAATGCGGACAAAAGAGACCCAGTACTTC. Protein sequence: CASSSPQMRTKETQYF.

The CDR3 nucleotides are TGTGCCAGCAGCCTCGGACTAGCGGACACAGATACGCAGTATTTT. Translating it yields CASSLGLADTDTQYF. The genes are TRBV7-8 and TRBJ2-3, with 10 bases aligning to TRBD2. The CDR3 is 15 residues long. CDR1 and CDR2 from the germline V gene are SGHVS and FQNEAQ. V shed 5 bases and J 2 bases; nucleotides not matched to a gene: 4.

The gene calls are TRBV7-9 and TRBJ2-1; 8 nucleotides align to TRBD1. CDR1 is SEHNR, CDR2 FQNEAQ, per germline (reference sequence). Trimming at V came to 4 bases and at J to 6 bases, leaving 11 bases not matched to a gene. The CDR3 spans 16 residues. The CDR3 sequence: CASSSRGQVMVNEQFF. CDR3 nucleotides: TGTGCCAGCAGCTCGAGGGGACAGGTAATGGTCAATGAGCAGTTCTTC. The entire variable domain, with the rest obtained from reference TRBV7-9 and TRBJ2-1, is as follows: DTGVSQNPRHKITKRGQNVTFRCDPISEHNRLYWYRQTLGQGPEFLTYFQNEAQLEKSRLLSDRFSAERPKGSFSTLEIQRTEQGDSAMYLCASSSRGQVMVNEQFFGPGTRLTVL.

The CDR3: CASSLDGAGFEQYF. The CDR3 region has the DNA TGCGCCAGCAGCTTGGACGGTGCGGGGTTCGAGCAGTACTTC. The V gene is TRBV5-1, the J gene TRBJ2-7; D is perhaps TRBD2 (6 bases). V shed 0 bases and J shed 6 bases, with 13 bases lying between them. Germline CDR1 reads SGHRS; CDR2 reads YFSETQ. The length of the CDR3 is 14 residues.

The rearrangement joins TRBV29-1 to TRBJ2-7; possibly TRBD2 for D (5 bases). The CDR3 totals 11 residues. The germline gives CDR1 SQVTM, CDR2 ANQGSEA. V shed 7 bases and J shed 6 bases, with 13 bases lying between them. This chain's CDR3 is CSARGGGEQYF. The CDR3 DNA is TGCAGCGCACGGGGTGGCGGCGAGCAGTACTTC.

J is TRBJ2-4 and V is TRBV5-1; D not resolved. Trimming stripped 3 bases from V and 1 base from J, with 11 bases between. The CDR3 contains 15 residues. The germline V gene has CDR1 SGHRS and CDR2 YFSETQ. The CDR3 bases are TGCGCCAGCAGCTCAGGCACCTTCGCCAAAAACATTCAGTACTTC. Protein: CASSSGTFAKNIQYF. Full variable domain (remainder filled in from reference TRBV5-1 and TRBJ2-4): KAGVTQTPRYLIKTRGQQVTLSCSPISGHRSVSWYQQTPGQGLQFLFEYFSETQRNKGNFPGRFSGRQFSNSRSEMNVSTLELGDSALYLCASSSGTFAKNIQYFGAGTRLSVL.

The genes are TRBV27 and TRBJ2-1, with 9 bases identical to TRBD1. The CDR3 has 14 residues. The V segment lost 4 bases and the J segment 7 bases; nucleotides outside the gene matches: 5. Germline CDR1 MNHEY, CDR2 SMNVEV (reference sequence). CDR3 residues: CASSYTTGGNEQFF. CDR3 nucleotides: TGTGCCAGCAGTTACACGACAGGGGGGAATGAGCAGTTCTTC.

The chain employs TRBV9 and TRBJ1-3; D may be TRBD1 (6 bases). The V gene lost 4 bases and the J gene lost 4 bases, with 15 bases spanning the gap. CDR3 length: 15 amino acids. From germline, CDR1 is SGDLS and CDR2 YYNGEE. The CDR3: CASSPRGGGGNTIYF. The CDR3 DNA reads as TGTGCCAGCAGCCCGCGCGGGGGCGGAGGAAACACCATATATTTT.

V gene TRBV7-9 combines with J gene TRBJ1-6; D is uncertain. V shed 5 bases and J shed 6 bases, with 5 bases lying between them. The CDR3 length is 12 residues. Germline V gene data show CDR1 as SEHNR and CDR2 as FQNEAQ (reference sequence). The chain's CDR3 is CASSRLNSPLHF. DNA for the CDR3: TGTGCCAGCAGCAGACTTAATTCACCCCTCCACTTT.

This clone appeared once. V gene TRBV9 combines with J gene TRBJ2-1, with TRBD1 matching 8 bases. J gave up 6 bases and V 4 bases, and 12 bases lay outside the gene matches. Per the germline V gene, CDR1 is SGDLS and CDR2 is YYNGEE. CDR3 size: 16 residues. CDR3 nucleotides: TGTGCCAGCAGCCCACGTCCGGACAGGGATTTCAATGAGCAGTTCTTC. It yields the protein CASSPRPDRDFNEQFF.

V gene TRBV7-9 combines with J gene TRBJ2-3; the match to TRBD2 covers 9 bases. Germline V gene data show CDR1 as SEHNR and CDR2 as FQNEAQ (reference sequence). The CDR3 runs to 17 residues. After removal of 5 bases from V and 0 bases from J, the junction contained 9 bases not matched to a gene. The CDR3 reads CASSQGTSLSSTDTQYF. The CDR3 coding sequence is TGTGCCAGCAGCCAAGGGACTAGCCTGTCTAGCACAGATACGCAGTATTTT.

The chain uses TRBV5-4 and TRBJ1-2, with 10 bases fitting TRBD1. Per germline, CDR1 SGHNT and CDR2 YYREEE (reference sequence). The CDR3 consists of 16 residues. V lost 2 bases and J lost 7; bases outside the gene matches: 11. CDR3 loop: CASSFAGTGAQGGYTF. CDR3 DNA: TGTGCCAGCAGCTTTGCCGGGACAGGGGCCCAGGGTGGCTACACCTTC.

The V gene is TRBV5-1, the J gene TRBJ1-6, with 8 bases lining up with TRBD1. The CDR3 loop spans 13 amino acids. The ends lost 4 bases at V and 6 bases at J; junction bases unmatched: 0. The germline CDR1 and CDR2 sequences are SGHRS and YFSETQ. CDR3 sequence (DNA): TGCGCCAGCAGCGACAGGGGTAATTCACCCCTCCACTTT. Translated, it gives CASSDRGNSPLHF.

The chain recombines TRBV10-3 with TRBJ2-3, with TRBD2 as a possible D gene (6 bases). The ends were cut back, 1 base at V and 2 bases at J, with 10 bases in the middle. This CDR3 is 15 amino acids long. Germline loops: CDR1 ENHRY, CDR2 SYGVKD. This CDR3 reads CAISEFQGLTDTQYF. In DNA form, the CDR3 reads TGTGCCATCAGTGAGTTTCAGGGACTCACAGATACGCAGTATTTT.